This T cell receptor beta chain derives from a study of human T cells and chemical hapten exposure. Study as a whole: DPC 0.01% went on the upper back by patch test, with reading at 6 days.

Time point given: pre-sensitization, week 0. Noted treatment: therapeutic diphenylcyclopropenone sensitization with weekly scalp DPC. It was from unfractionated whole blood that total RNA was extracted. MiXCR, applied by TCRdb to the RACE reads, yields one record per CDR3 protein. This table holds about 50,000 distinct CDR3 sequences, approximately 9.6% found once. Study-wide points: Once DPC sensitization occurred, TCRs above 1 in 1000 frequency showed no change. Donors' alopecia may make their immune response differ from healthy people's.

This clonotype is large within its sample. Its antigen remains unidentified. Sequenced here: whole blood, sampled in connection with sensitization to the hapten diphenylcyclopropenone (DPC). This TCR derives from a woman under 40 with alopecia areata. Some clones in this sample may be carry-over from other donors' samples.

The CDR3 protein is CASSLVGGGTEAFF. CDR3 DNA: TGTGCCAGCAGTTTAGTAGGGGGTGGCACTGAAGCTTTCTTT. J is TRBJ1-1 and V is TRBV12-3 or TRBV12-4; TRBD1 might be the D (6 bases). V shed 1 base and J shed 4 bases, with 10 bases lying between them. This CDR3 is 14 amino acids long.